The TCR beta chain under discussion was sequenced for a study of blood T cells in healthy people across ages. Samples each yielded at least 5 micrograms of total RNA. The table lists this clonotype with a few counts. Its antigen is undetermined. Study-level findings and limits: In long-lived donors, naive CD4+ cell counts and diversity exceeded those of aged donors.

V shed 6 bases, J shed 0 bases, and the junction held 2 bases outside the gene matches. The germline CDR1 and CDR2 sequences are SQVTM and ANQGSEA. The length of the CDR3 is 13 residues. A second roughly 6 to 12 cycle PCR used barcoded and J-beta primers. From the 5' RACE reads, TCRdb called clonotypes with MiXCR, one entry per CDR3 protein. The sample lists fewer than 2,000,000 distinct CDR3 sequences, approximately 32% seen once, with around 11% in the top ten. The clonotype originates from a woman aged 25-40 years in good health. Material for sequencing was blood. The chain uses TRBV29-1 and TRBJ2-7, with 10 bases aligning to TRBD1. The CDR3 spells CSVGTGASYEQYF. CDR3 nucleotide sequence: TGCAGCGTCGGGACAGGGGCCTCCTACGAGCAGTACTTC.